This TCR beta chain originates from a study of CD8 T cells in ankylosing spondylitis. General observations from the study: A TCR beta motif of 8 or 9 highly homologous variants appeared characteristic of ankylosing spondylitis blood.

Comments on this clonotype: Its antigen is as yet unknown.

This CDR3 comprises 14 residues. The V and J ends lost 1 base and 6 bases respectively, with 10 bases between them. Looked up from germline, CDR1 is SGHAT and CDR2 is FQNNGV. TCRdb called the 5' RACE reads again in MiXCR, with one record for every CDR3 protein. The sample lists about 500,000 distinct CDR3 sequences, over 9.5% occurring once. This receptor was obtained from a male donor with ankylosing spondylitis. The rearrangement links TRBV11-2 to TRBJ2-1, with a possible D match to TRBD1 (5 bases). Sequenced sample: blood, either unsorted or a sorted T cell fraction (not recorded which). The CDR3 region has the DNA TGTGCCAGCAGCTTAGCCAGCAGGGTCAATGAGCAGTTCTTC. Translation: CASSLASRVNEQFF.